This T cell receptor beta chain is drawn from a study of cytomegalovirus exposure and HLA in healthy donors. 13 Jbeta primers and 60 Vbeta primers were used for the PCR. As handled by the study authors: Later work found roughly 80 million unique TCR beta chains, with about 10 million shared. Profiling relied on immunoSEQ multiplex PCR, and the TCRdb table lists in-frame clones only, not all of them. V, J and clone size are taken as reported in that table, and D and trimming were inferred from the DNA itself. The table includes some 87,000 clones, 62% detected once. Whole-study results and caveats: Researchers catalogued some 160 TCR beta chains as cytomegalovirus-associated.

Regarding this clone: Its antigen is still unknown.

The clonotype comes from a woman aged 25 to 45 in good health and CMV-seropositive. The sample consisted of PBMCs.

The CDR3 sequence: CASSLGDSTTYEQYF. CDR3 DNA sequence: TGTGCCAGCAGCTTGGGGGACTCTACCACCTACGAGCAGTACTTC. V gene TRBV5-4 combines with J gene TRBJ2-7; D possibly corresponds to TRBD2 (6 bases). The CDR3 is made up of 15 amino acids. V gave up 0 bases and J gave up 2 bases, with 12 bases separating them. Looked up from germline, CDR1 is SGHNT and CDR2 is YYREEE (reference sequence).